This T cell receptor (beta chain) was identified in a study of response to subunit inactivated influenza vaccine. CDR1 DFQATT and CDR2 SNEGSKA come from the germline V gene (reference sequence). The CDR3 spans 19 residues. V was clipped by 6 bases and J by 3 bases, with 31 bases between them. This clonotype was counted only a few times. What it recognizes is unknown. Study-wide results and caveats: A suggestion made by the authors is that each seasonal influenza vaccination recruits few new T cells.

TCRdb fed the RT-PCR reads into MiXCR, producing one record per CDR3 protein. The table has 750,000 to 850,000 distinct CDR3 sequences, approximately 18% seen once. The TCR was taken from a man aged 50 to 60 who received an inactivated influenza vaccine. This material consisted of PBMCs from blood, taken about 5 days after vaccination. The chain employs TRBV20-1 and TRBJ2-3; D is uncertain. The CDR3 DNA reads TGCAGTGCAAGTGGGCTAGTTCACCTCCTACGTAGAATTACAGATACGCAGTATTTT. Its translation is CSASGLVHLLRRITDTQYF.